This T cell receptor (beta chain) stems from a study of T cells in Graves' hyperthyroidism and ophthalmopathy. TCR beta CDR3 regions were amplified from RNA transcripts. TCR CDR3 underwent first-round RT-PCR with the HTBI primer set. TCRdb independently ran MiXCR on the multiplex PCR reads; one entry per CDR3 protein. The sample yields roughly 500,000 distinct CDR3 sequences, roughly 23% seen once. This clonotype was picked up many times. The antigen is unknown. Study outcomes and limitations: Most expanded thyroid clonotypes above 0.001 recurred in blood.

The CDR3 contains 14 residues. CDR1 MNHEY and CDR2 SVGEGT come from the germline V gene. Trimming took 4 bases from V and 7 from J; bases not matched to a gene: 4. Input material: blood. This sequence originates from a woman in her 70s with Graves' ophthalmopathy. The rearrangement links TRBV6-2 or TRBV6-3 to TRBJ2-7, with 13 nucleotides matching TRBD2. CDR3 sequence reads: CASSWTSGRQEQYF. DNA for the CDR3: TGTGCCAGCAGTTGGACTAGCGGGAGACAGGAGCAGTACTTC.